This T cell receptor beta chain was obtained from a study of graft-versus-host responses after intestinal transplantation. Study-wide background: Anti-thymocyte globulin was used for induction in all recipients, who then took tacrolimus and steroids for approximately 3 years.

About this clone: Its antigen is as yet unknown.

Study results and caveats: Declining HvG levels early post-transplant were linked to peak circulating GvH clone levels. Recipient marrow showed GvH clones, some seen first in ileum or blood. Individuals carrying graft-donor T cell macrochimerism showed high graft-versus-host to host-versus-graft clonal ratios in allografts.

The method was immunoSEQ multiplex PCR; TCRdb's version includes in-frame clones alone and lacks a portion of them. Among tens of thousands of clones listed, roughly 89% were seen once. Losses at the gene ends were 4 bases for V and 3 bases for J; bases not matched to a gene: 4. Germline CDR1 LNHDA, CDR2 SQIVND (reference sequence). The CDR3 has 15 amino acids. Specimen: unstimulated CD4+ T cells sorted from spleen or lymph node cells, collected before intestinal transplant. This clonotype originated in a human donor who received an intestinal transplant. The rearrangement joins TRBV19 to TRBJ1-5; 9 bases fit TRBD1. Here the CDR3 reads CASSTGTGFNQPQHF. Here the CDR3 DNA reads TGTGCCAGTAGTACCGGGACAGGGTTCAATCAGCCCCAGCATTTT.